This is a list of T cell receptor beta chains from one sample in a study of PD-1 blockade in classical Hodgkin lymphoma. Libraries were prepared by immunoSEQ multiplex PCR; TCRdb keeps only in-frame clonotypes and omits some of them. The sample has roughly 18,000 clones, around 84% seen once. Source: peripheral blood mononuclear cells (PBMCs), taken before the fourth cycle of nivolumab. The receptors come from a human donor with classical Hodgkin lymphoma. The conserved cysteine and the conserved F or W are not part of the CDR3 here. The size of a clone is reported for some rows only, either as once, few or many, or as a class for expanded clones.

v_call clone_size cdr3_aa
TRBV6-6 . ASTTEGRANYGYT
TRBV29-1 few SVENGNEQF
TRBV6-6 . ASTRDSLETQY
TRBV5-1 . ASRGTGGHLDTEAF
TRBV6-5 . ASSYSPRSNQPQH
TRBV7-2 once ASSLGVNYQKQY
TRBV7-2 . ASRSDGGAPGDTQY
TRBV9 few ASSPRLAGGGGPTDTQY
TRBV21-1 once ASSKVDGLAVGNQPQH
TRBV30 . AWSYMGGEVQPQH
TRBV7-2 . ASSLWGLGQAMHTQY
TRBV19 . ASSASRISNEQF
TRBV7-9 . ASSLAANTEAF